This T cell receptor beta chain derives from a study of T cell changes during pregnancy in multiple sclerosis. CDR3 length: 15 amino acids. V lost 0 bases, J lost 5 bases, and 11 bases lay in between. Germline assignment: CDR1 LGHNA and CDR2 YSLEER. Here immunoSEQ multiplex PCR was the method, and the copy in TCRdb shows in-frame clones only, minus some. The top ten clones hold 0.35% to 0.55% of a sample with about 40,000 clones, about 90% of them seen once. The receptor was isolated from a female donor in good health, enrolled as a control in a pregnancy study. The gene calls are TRBV4-3 and TRBJ1-5, with D perhaps matching TRBD1 (6 bases). Sample: CD4+ T cells from peripheral blood mononuclear cells, taken in the third trimester of pregnancy. This chain's CDR3 is CASSQEKTGYQPQHF. The CDR3 DNA sequence: TGCGCCAGCAGCCAAGAAAAGACAGGATATCAGCCCCAGCATTTT.